This T cell receptor (beta chain) was found in a study of T cells in Graves' hyperthyroidism and ophthalmopathy. RNA transcripts provided the source from which TCR beta CDR3 regions were amplified. TCR CDR3 underwent first-round RT-PCR with the HTBI primer set. TCRdb reanalysed the multiplex PCR reads using MiXCR and keeps one entry per CDR3 protein. The sample gives more than 250,000 distinct CDR3 sequences, about 15% of which show up once; around 30% is in the top ten. Uncontrolled infection, other autoimmune disease, pregnancy or lactation excluded patients. Each diagnosis was grounded in clinical symptoms, serum thyroxine and TRAb, thyroid ultrasound, and orbital computed tomography. This clonotype has ten or more counts. The V gene lost 3 bases and the J gene lost 5 bases, with 17 bases spanning the gap. Germline loops: CDR1 SQVTM, CDR2 ANQGSEA. The CDR3 has 14 amino acids.

The sequenced sample was blood. This TCR derives from a woman aged 50 to 65 with Graves' hyperthyroidism that later progressed to Graves' ophthalmopathy. The chain carries TRBV29-1 and TRBJ2-7; D might be TRBD1 (6 bases). CDR3 nucleotide sequence: TGCAGCGTTGATCTACAGGGTCGTAAACACGAGCAGTACTTC. Translated: CSVDLQGRKHEQYF.